A selection of T cell receptor beta chains follows, all from one sample in a study of Ad26.COV2.S vaccination and SARS-CoV-2 variants. Generated by immunoSEQ multiplex PCR, the TCRdb table keeps only in-frame clones and is missing some. Counted here are about 350,000 clones, about nine tenths occurring once; the ten biggest clones make up 6.4%. The material sequenced was peripheral blood, taken in a trial of Ad26.COV2.S vaccine versus placebo. The origin of the receptors is a person aged 18-60 years who received the Ad26.COV2.S COVID-19 vaccine or a placebo. Each CDR3 is given with its conserved first and last residue. D genes are given only for firm matches. Size is stated for part of the rows, as once, few or many counts, or as a class when the clone is expanded.

TRBD1	TRBJ1-3	NA	TRBV5-1	CASSGGQGPGNTIYF	TGCGCCAGCAGCGGGGGACAGGGCCCTGGAAACACCATATATTTT
TRBD1	TRBJ2-7	NA	TRBV7-9	CASSLVTGKAYEQYF	TGTGCCAGCAGCTTAGTGACAGGGAAGGCTTACGAGCAGTACTTC
NA	TRBJ1-3	NA	TRBV28	CASSPNGFVLGNTIYF	TGTGCCAGCAGTCCCAACGGGTTCGTCCTTGGAAACACCATATATTTT
TRBD1	TRBJ2-7	NA	TRBV27	CASSSTGQGAYEQYF	TGTGCCAGCAGTTCTACGGGACAGGGTGCCTACGAGCAGTACTTC
NA	TRBJ2-2	NA	TRBV4-3	CASSQGWADQTGELFF	TGCGCCAGCAGCCAAGGATGGGCAGACCAAACCGGGGAGCTGTTTTTT
NA	TRBJ2-4	NA	TRBV21-1	CASSKAGVGIQYF	TGTGCCAGCAGCAAAGCAGGGGTTGGCATTCAGTACTTC
NA	TRBJ2-4	NA	TRBV6-2/TRBV6-3	CASRPGDGRAKNIQYF	TGTGCCAGCAGACCTGGGGACGGCCGGGCCAAAAACATTCAGTACTTC
NA	TRBJ2-3	NA	TRBV7-2	CASSRTVKRDTDTQYF	TGTGCCAGCAGCCGGACTGTAAAGAGGGATACAGATACGCAGTATTTT
NA	TRBJ1-6	NA	TRBV30	CACGSSPLHF	TGTGCCTGTGGATCTTCACCCCTCCACTTT
TRBD2	TRBJ2-7	NA	TRBV7-3	CASSLKGWEGHEQYF	TGTGCCAGCAGCTTAAAGGGGTGGGAGGGCCACGAGCAGTACTTC
NA	TRBJ2-7	NA	TRBV9	CASSVSGTHEQYF	TGTGCCAGCAGCGTATCCGGGACACACGAGCAGTACTTC
TRBD1	TRBJ2-2	NA	TRBV6-6	CASSYTGEFTGELFF	TGTGCCAGCAGTTACACAGGGGAATTCACCGGGGAGCTGTTTTTT
NA	TRBJ2-5	NA	TRBV6-5	CASSYQFQETQYF	TGTGCCAGCAGTTATCAGTTCCAAGAGACCCAGTACTTC
NA	TRBJ2-7	few	TRBV19	CASSIGRNSYEQYF	TGTGCCAGTAGTATAGGACGGAACTCCTACGAGCAGTACTTC
NA	TRBJ2-7	NA	TRBV7-9	CASSQTGTGSRGYEQYF	TGTGCCAGCAGCCAAACGGGTACAGGGTCTCGGGGCTACGAGCAGTACTTC
NA	TRBJ1-1	NA	TRBV4-2	CASSQVPSGGHTEAFF	TGTGCCAGCAGCCAAGTCCCGAGTGGGGGGCACACTGAAGCTTTCTTT
NA	TRBJ2-7	NA	TRBV27	CASSSTLAPYEQYF	TGTGCCAGCAGTTCTACCCTTGCCCCTTACGAGCAGTACTTC
TRBD1	TRBJ1-1	NA	TRBV18	CASSPQGANTEAFF	TGTGCCAGCTCACCACAGGGGGCTAACACTGAAGCTTTCTTT
TRBD1	TRBJ1-2	NA	TRBV7-9	CASSFLQGNYGYTF	TGTGCCAGCAGCTTTTTACAGGGGAACTATGGCTACACCTTC
NA	TRBJ2-7	NA	TRBV9	CASSVSGGQGAHEQYF	TGTGCCAGCAGCGTAAGCGGGGGACAGGGAGCCCACGAGCAGTACTTC
TRBD2	TRBJ2-1	NA	TRBV3-1/TRBV3-2	CASSQGTSGTTYNEQFF	TGTGCCAGCAGCCAAGGGACTAGCGGAACCACCTACAATGAGCAGTTCTTC
NA	TRBJ2-2	NA	TRBV19	CASSRGQNTGELFF	TGTGCCAGTAGTAGGGGACAGAACACCGGGGAGCTGTTTTTT
TRBD2	TRBJ2-3	once	TRBV28	CASVQRETDTQYF	TGTGCCAGCGTTCAGCGGGAAACAGATACGCAGTATTTT
NA	TRBJ2-7	NA	TRBV7-9	CASSLAPGDYEQYF	TGTGCCAGCAGCTTAGCGCCGGGCGACTACGAGCAGTACTTC
NA	TRBJ1-1	NA	TRBV20-1	CSASEPGTEAFF	TGCAGTGCTAGTGAACCGGGCACTGAAGCTTTCTTT
NA	TRBJ1-1	NA	TRBV5-5	CASSLTGSTEAFF	TGTGCCAGCAGCTTAACAGGATCCACTGAAGCTTTCTTT
NA	TRBJ1-1	NA	TRBV5-4	CASSSRDTEAFF	TGTGCCAGCAGCTCCAGGGACACTGAAGCTTTCTTT
NA	TRBJ1-1	once	TRBV27	CASSFRQANTEAFF	TGTGCCAGCAGTTTCCGACAGGCGAACACTGAAGCTTTCTTT
NA	TRBJ1-2	NA	TRBV12-3/TRBV12-4	CASSFRSSGYTF	TGTGCCAGCAGTTTTAGGAGCAGTGGCTACACCTTC
TRBD1	TRBJ2-5	NA	TRBV9	CASSATGAYQETQYF	TGTGCCAGCAGCGCGACAGGGGCGTACCAAGAGACCCAGTACTTC
TRBD1	TRBJ2-6	NA	TRBV28	CASSYQHLRRDRGLSGANVLTF	TGTGCCAGCAGTTATCAACACTTAAGGCGGGACAGGGGGCTTAGTGGGGCCAACGTCCTGACTTTC
NA	TRBJ1-2	NA	TRBV6-5	CASSYSRGQGGYTF	TGTGCCAGCAGTTACTCGAGGGGACAAGGAGGCTACACCTTC
NA	TRBJ1-4	NA	TRBV5-1	CASSQDRRVGEKLFF	TGCGCCAGCAGCCAGGACAGAAGGGTAGGCGAAAAACTGTTTTTT
TRBD2	TRBJ2-7	NA	TRBV29-1	CSVEGPLAESYEQYF	TGCAGCGTTGAAGGGCCCCTAGCGGAATCCTACGAGCAGTACTTC
TRBD2	TRBJ2-1	few	TRBV19	CASSKMRASGGNEQFF	TGTGCCAGTAGTAAGATGCGGGCTAGCGGTGGGAATGAGCAGTTCTTC
NA	TRBJ1-2	NA	TRBV4-3	CASSQVGEGSYGYTF	TGCGCCAGCAGCCAAGTCGGAGAGGGTTCCTATGGCTACACCTTC
NA	TRBJ2-3	NA	TRBV27	CASSLEAGGVTDTQYF	TGTGCCAGCAGTTTAGAGGCCGGGGGCGTCACAGATACGCAGTATTTT
NA	TRBJ1-5	NA	TRBV2	CASSLLQPQHF	TGTGCCAGCAGCCTCTTACAGCCCCAGCATTTT
NA	TRBJ2-6	NA	TRBV7-6	CASSLIGGANVLTF	TGTGCCAGCAGCTTAATTGGAGGGGCCAACGTCCTGACTTTC
TRBD2	TRBJ2-3	NA	TRBV3-1/TRBV3-2	CASSPVAAGGPPMSDTQYF	TGTGCCAGCAGCCCCGTGGCAGCGGGGGGGCCCCCGATGTCGGATACGCAGTATTTT
NA	TRBJ2-2	NA	TRBV27	CASSPGGGPPYTGELFF	TGTGCCAGCAGTCCAGGAGGGGGGCCCCCCTACACCGGGGAGCTGTTTTTT
NA	TRBJ1-5	once	TRBV10-2	CASSEGNQPQHF	TGCGCCAGCAGTGAGGGAAATCAGCCCCAGCATTTT
TRBD2	TRBJ2-1	NA	TRBV4-3	CASSQDSTSAYNEQFF	TGCGCCAGCAGCCAAGATTCGACTAGCGCGTACAATGAGCAGTTCTTC
NA	TRBJ1-5	once	TRBV6-2/TRBV6-3	CASSYSAWGKRQPQHF	TGTGCCAGCAGTTACTCCGCCTGGGGAAAGAGGCAGCCCCAGCATTTT
NA	TRBJ1-6	NA	TRBV5-1	CASPRRKGNSPLHF	TGCGCCAGCCCTCGAAGGAAGGGTAATTCACCCCTCCACTTT
NA	TRBJ1-1	NA	TRBV7-2	CASSLGRAGPPNTEAFF	TGTGCCAGCAGCTTGGGGCGTGCCGGGCCTCCGAACACTGAAGCTTTCTTT
NA	TRBJ2-5	NA	TRBV10-3	CAISEKISLEETQYF	TGTGCCATCAGTGAAAAGATCAGCTTGGAAGAGACCCAGTACTTC
TRBD1	TRBJ1-3	NA	TRBV15	CATSAGTGYFGNTIYF	TGTGCCACCAGTGCCGGGACAGGGTATTTTGGAAACACCATATATTTT
TRBD1	TRBJ2-1	NA	TRBV7-9	CASSLWSDRGNEQFF	TGTGCCAGCAGCTTATGGTCGGACAGGGGGAATGAGCAGTTCTTC
TRBD2	TRBJ2-7	once	TRBV28	CASSSLGAGGRTYEQYF	TGTGCCAGCAGTTCTCTAGGGGCGGGAGGAAGGACCTACGAGCAGTACTTC
NA	TRBJ1-6	once	TRBV3-1/TRBV3-2	CASSQLARGSPLHF	TGTGCCAGCAGCCAATTAGCTCGGGGTTCACCCCTCCACTTT
NA	TRBJ1-1	NA	TRBV7-9	CASSFVMTGGEEAFF	TGTGCCAGCAGCTTTGTAATGACCGGGGGGGAAGAAGCTTTCTTT
NA	TRBJ1-5	NA	TRBV10-3	CAISSHPSNQPQHF	TGTGCCATCAGTTCACACCCGAGCAATCAGCCCCAGCATTTT
TRBD2	TRBJ2-1	NA	TRBV7-2	CASSLVWTSGYNEQFF	TGTGCCAGCAGCTTAGTTTGGACTAGCGGGTACAATGAGCAGTTCTTC
NA	TRBJ1-1	NA	TRBV7-8	CASSLVSGAGVTEAFF	TGTGCCAGCAGCTTAGTTTCGGGGGCAGGAGTGACTGAAGCTTTCTTT
NA	TRBJ1-5	once	TRBV3-1/TRBV3-2	CASSQGGGDQPQHF	TGTGCCAGCAGCCAAGGGGGGGGAGATCAGCCCCAGCATTTT